These 31 T cell receptor beta chains came from one sample sequenced in a study of vaccination effects on CD4 cells after COVID-19. Sequencing used immunoSEQ multiplex PCR; TCRdb keeps in-frame clones, though not all of them. The sample yields tens of thousands of clones, about four fifths seen once. Before any sequencing was done, the ViraFEST assay used viral peptide pools to expand antigen-specific CD4+ T cells. Isolation of CD4+ T cells took place after 10 days of culture. The vaccine recipients had no prior SARS-CoV-2 infection, with negative nucleocapsid antibodies. These receptors' targets are unknown. The material was CD4+ T cells from PBMCs cultured with HCoV-NL63 spike peptides, obtained before COVID-19 vaccination. Receptor source: a human donor who received a COVID-19 vaccine.

The chain couples TRBV12-3 or TRBV12-4 to TRBJ1-4, with a tentative D call TRBD1 (5 bases). The length of the CDR3 is 13 residues. Trimming stripped 8 bases from V and 8 bases from J, with 15 bases between. In nucleotides, the CDR3 is TGTGCCAGCGCCGCGGGGGTTCGGGAAAAACTGTTTTTT. Its protein product is CASAAGVREKLFF.

The chain couples TRBV9 to TRBJ1-1, with D perhaps TRBD1 (6 bases). The V and J ends lost 3 bases and 5 bases respectively, with 11 bases between them. CDR1 SGDLS and CDR2 YYNGEE come from the germline V gene. This CDR3 is 13 amino acids long. The chain's CDR3 is CASSGDRRTEAFF. CDR3 nucleotide sequence: TGTGCCAGCAGCGGTGACAGGAGGACTGAAGCTTTCTTT.

V is TRBV9 and J is TRBJ1-6; D not resolved. The ends were cut back, 0 bases at V and 8 bases at J, with 15 bases in the middle. This CDR3 is 16 amino acids long. Per germline, CDR1 SGDLS and CDR2 YYNGEE. The CDR3 protein is CASSVGTRPQDSPLHF. Here the CDR3 DNA reads TGTGCCAGCAGCGTAGGAACCCGGCCTCAAGATTCACCCCTCCACTTT. The full variable domain, completed using reference TRBV9 and TRBJ1-6, is DSGVTQTPKHLITATGQRVTLRCSPRSGDLSVYWYQQSLDQGLQFLIQYYNGEERAKGNILERFSAQQFPDLHSELNLSSLELGDSALYFCASSVGTRPQDSPLHFGNGTRLTVT.

This clone occurred a few times. The V and J genes are TRBV9 and TRBJ2-5; 9 bases map to TRBD2. The CDR3 is 17 amino acids. V lost 4 bases to trimming and J lost 2 bases; unmatched junction nucleotides: 12. Germline CDR1 is SGDLS and CDR2 is YYNGEE. The DNA of the CDR3 is TGTGCCAGCAGCCCCGGTGCGCGTAGCGGGGGACAAGAGACCCAGTACTTC. Translation gives CASSPGARSGGQETQYF. The variable domain in full, completed from reference TRBV9 and TRBJ2-5, reads DSGVTQTPKHLITATGQRVTLRCSPRSGDLSVYWYQQSLDQGLQFLIQYYNGEERAKGNILERFSAQQFPDLHSELNLSSLELGDSALYFCASSPGARSGGQETQYFGPGTRLLVL.

The chain uses TRBV5-1 and TRBJ2-3, with TRBD2 identical over 12 bases. This CDR3 spans 15 amino acids. Germline loops: CDR1 SGHRS, CDR2 YFSETQ. Trimming took 5 bases from V and 0 from J; bases not matched to a gene: 1. For the CDR3, the DNA is TGCGCCAGCAGTGGACTAGCGGGGAGCACAGATACGCAGTATTTT. Translating it yields CASSGLAGSTDTQYF.

The CDR3, as DNA: TGTGCCAGCTCCTTCGATACGGGGTGGGATGAGCAGTTCTTC. Its protein is CASSFDTGWDEQFF. The chain carries TRBV6-5 and TRBJ2-1; possibly TRBD2 for D (5 bases). V lost 8 bases and J lost 8, with 19 bases in between. CDR3 length equals 14 residues. Looked up from germline, CDR1 is MNHEY and CDR2 is SVGAGI.

Worth noting for this clone: The identical CDR3 is also encoded by other nucleotide sequences in the sample. This chain connects TRBV5-5 to TRBJ2-5; D unclear. CDR3 size: 13 residues. Germline V CDR1 and CDR2: SGHKS, YYEKEE (reference sequence). The V and J ends lost 0 bases and 5 bases respectively, with 8 bases between them. CDR3 residues: CASSLGGGETQYF. The CDR3 bases are TGTGCCAGCAGCTTGGGGGGTGGCGAGACCCAGTACTTC.

This chain links TRBV2 with TRBJ2-5, with D tentatively TRBD1 (6 bases). Germline CDR1 SNHLY, CDR2 FYNNEI. V lost 3 bases and J 6 bases, leaving 11 bases between the germline ends. The CDR3 loop spans 13 amino acids. As DNA, the CDR3 is TGTGCCAGCAGTGATCAGGGGTTGAAGACCCAGTACTTC. Residues: CASSDQGLKTQYF.

This clone was observed a single time. The chain employs TRBV2 and TRBJ1-2, with D maybe TRBD1 (5 bases). This CDR3 is 14 amino acids long. Germline-derived CDR1 and CDR2 are SNHLY and FYNNEI. Between the trimmed V and J ends, which lost 8 bases and 4 bases, there was a span of 17 bases. CDR3 coding DNA: TGTGCCAGCTTGGAGCATCGCCAGGGCTATGGCTACACCTTC. This codes for CASLEHRQGYGYTF.

The chain employs TRBV6-4 and TRBJ2-6, with D unresolved. This CDR3 has 15 residues. Trimming removed 1 base at V and 0 bases at J, with 4 bases between. Germline loops: CDR1 MRHNA, CDR2 SNTAGT. Here the CDR3 reads CASSDWASGANVLTF. The CDR3 DNA follows: TGTGCCAGCAGTGACTGGGCCTCTGGGGCCAACGTCCTGACTTTC.

The chain uses TRBV7-6 and TRBJ2-2; TRBD2 is a possible D gene (5 bases). This CDR3 is built from 16 residues. Germline CDR1 SGHVS, CDR2 FNYEAQ. The ends were cut back, 5 bases at V and 0 bases at J, with 13 bases in the middle. Written as DNA, the CDR3 is TGTGCCAGCAGCCCGATTCGGACTTCGAACACCGGGGAGCTGTTTTTT. Protein: CASSPIRTSNTGELFF. Full variable domain (rest looked up from reference TRBV7-6 and TRBJ2-2): GAGVSQSPRYKVTKRGQDVALRCDPISGHVSLYWYRQALGQGPEFLTYFNYEAQQDKSGLPNDRFSAERPEGSISTLTIQRTEQRDSAMYRCASSPIRTSNTGELFFGEGSRLTVL.

The V and J genes are TRBV10-2 and TRBJ1-5, with D uncertain. The CDR3 consists of 13 residues. In germline, CDR1 is WSHSY, CDR2 SAAADI. The germline V and J ends were trimmed by 7 bases and 0 bases, with 7 bases remaining between them. CDR3 loop: CASTGNSNQPQHF. The CDR3 DNA sequence: TGCGCCAGCACCGGGAATAGCAATCAGCCCCAGCATTTT.

This clone was recorded a few times. J is TRBJ1-4 and V is TRBV5-1; D remains unclear. The germline gives CDR1 SGHRS, CDR2 YFSETQ. The CDR3 sequence is 15 residues long. With 1 base removed from V and 4 bases from J, the gap between germline ends came to 11 bases. The CDR3 coding sequence is TGCGCCAGCAGCTTGCTAAGTCCTAATAATGAAAAACTGTTTTTT. Its translation is CASSLLSPNNEKLFF.

The gene calls are TRBV5-6 and TRBJ2-3; D remains ambiguous. The CDR3 consists of 13 residues. The V gene lost 0 bases and the J gene lost 0 bases, with 2 bases spanning the gap. Germline CDR1 reads SGHDT; CDR2 reads YYEEEE. CDR3 region: CASSLVSTDTQYF. CDR3 DNA: TGTGCCAGCAGCTTGGTCAGCACAGATACGCAGTATTTT.

The rearrangement links TRBV7-9 to TRBJ1-3; D is unclear. CDR1 and CDR2 from the germline V gene are SEHNR and FQNEAQ (reference sequence). With 3 bases removed from V and 8 bases from J, the gap between germline ends came to 5 bases. This CDR3 has 11 amino acids. Here the CDR3 DNA reads TGTGCCAGCAGCTTCGGGGACACCATATATTTT. The encoded protein is CASSFGDTIYF. The whole variable domain, filled in from reference TRBV7-9 and TRBJ1-3, reads DTGVSQNPRHKITKRGQNVTFRCDPISEHNRLYWYRQTLGQGPEFLTYFQNEAQLEKSRLLSDRFSAERPKGSFSTLEIQRTEQGDSAMYLCASSFGDTIYFGEGSWLTVV.

This chain uses TRBV3-1 (or the pseudogene TRBV3-2) with TRBJ1-6, with D perhaps TRBD1 (5 bases). The V and J ends lost 1 base and 7 bases respectively, with 8 bases between them. The germline V gene has CDR1 LGHDT and CDR2 YNNKEL (reference sequence). The length of the CDR3 is 14 residues. The DNA for the CDR3 is TGTGCCAGCAGCCAAGTCGAGGGGAATTCACCCCTCCACTTT. This encodes CASSQVEGNSPLHF.

CDR3 DNA: TGTGCCAGCAGCGTACAGGGTCTTGGGGCCAACGTCCTGACTTTC. It encodes CASSVQGLGANVLTF. V is TRBV7-3 and J is TRBJ2-6; a possible D gene is TRBD1 (6 bases). Looked up from germline, CDR1 is SGHTA and CDR2 is FQGTGA. CDR3 size: 15 residues. With 5 bases removed from V and 3 bases from J, the gap between germline ends came to 11 bases.

This clone showed up just a few times. At the DNA level, this CDR3 is encoded by other sequences in the same sample as well. The chain uses TRBV18 and TRBJ2-5; D call uncertain. Germline V gene sequence: CDR1 KGHSH, CDR2 LQKENI. The V gene lost 3 bases and the J gene lost 1 base, with 9 bases spanning the gap. This CDR3 region has 14 residues. The CDR3 is CASSPQRGQETQYF. The DNA of the CDR3 is TGTGCCAGCTCACCGCAGAGAGGCCAAGAGACCCAGTACTTC.

This CDR3 reads CATSDPGQTGELFF. The CDR3 DNA reads as TGTGCCACCAGTGACCCGGGACAGACCGGGGAGCTGTTTTTT. V is TRBV24-1 and J is TRBJ2-2; TRBD1 matches at 7 bases. Germline CDR1 KGHDR, CDR2 SFDVKD. There are 14 residues in the CDR3. The trim removed 4 bases at V and 5 bases at J, leaving 3 bases unmatched.

Concerning this clone: One end of the junction varies from germline; a read error may be responsible. This sequence joins TRBV7-8 and TRBJ1-5, with TRBD1 matching over 7 bases. From germline, CDR1 is SGHVS and CDR2 FQNEAQ. This CDR3 comprises 17 residues. The CDR3 DNA is TGTGCCAGCAGCCAGGGGGGCCGGAGCACGGTATTTCAGGCCCAGCATTTT. This codes for CASSQGGRSTVFQAQHF.

This clone appeared once. V gene TRBV21-1 combines with J gene TRBJ2-7; TRBD1 is taken as the D call from the table, unchecked against the DNA. TRBV21-1 is a pseudogene segment. CDR3 length: 15 amino acids. Written as DNA, the CDR3 is TGTGCCAGCAGCATTCCCGGGACAGTCTCCTACGAGCAGTACGTC. It is translated as CASSIPGTVSYEQYV.

The genes are TRBV7-9 and TRBJ2-6; D not certain. Per the germline V gene, CDR1 is SEHNR and CDR2 is FQNEAQ (reference sequence). Trimming cost V 6 bases and J 4 bases, with 7 bases left between them. The CDR3 extends over 13 amino acids. CDR3 sequence (DNA): TGTGCCAGCAGTGAACAGGGGGCCAACGTCCTGACTTTC. Its translation is CASSEQGANVLTF.

This chain links TRBV28 with TRBJ2-2; TRBD1 matches at 8 bases. The germline gives CDR1 MDHEN, CDR2 SYDVKM. With V trimmed by 5 bases and J by 3 bases, 2 bases remained unmatched. The CDR3 spans 14 residues. The CDR3 DNA follows: TGTGCCAGCAGTACAGGGGGATACACCGGGGAGCTGTTTTTT. Translation: CASSTGGYTGELFF.

This sequence joins TRBV11-3 and TRBJ2-2; D is tentatively TRBD1 or TRBD2 (5 bases each). The CDR3 covers 15 residues. CDR1 is SGHNT and CDR2 is YENEEA in the germline V gene. With 5 bases removed from V and 1 base from J, the gap between germline ends came to 11 bases. The CDR3: CASSLGGGNTGELFF. DNA of the CDR3: TGTGCCAGCAGCCTCGGTGGGGGGAACACCGGGGAGCTGTTTTTT.

This chain uses TRBV7-2 with TRBJ1-1; D possibly corresponds to TRBD1 (5 bases). V lost 5 bases and J 6 bases, leaving 16 bases between the germline ends. The V gene's germline CDR1 is SGHTA and CDR2 FQGNSA. The CDR3 totals 14 residues. The CDR3 region is CASSPRARLAEAFF. The CDR3 region has the DNA TGTGCCAGCAGCCCCAGGGCCAGGTTGGCTGAAGCTTTCTTT.

V gene TRBV20-1 combines with J gene TRBJ1-1, with D possibly matching TRBD1 (5 bases). Germline lookup yields CDR1 DFQATT and CDR2 SNEGSKA (reference sequence). V lost 3 bases, J lost 8 bases, and 10 bases lay in between. CDR3 length: 11 amino acids. The DNA for the CDR3 is TGCAGTGCTAGCCGACAGTTAGAAGCTTTCTTT. Residues: CSASRQLEAFF.

The rearrangement joins TRBV9 to TRBJ2-1; 8 bases are shared with TRBD1. The CDR3 totals 15 residues. V shed 5 bases, J shed 8 bases, and the junction held 12 bases outside the gene matches. Per germline, CDR1 SGDLS and CDR2 YYNGEE. The CDR3 spells CASRFGQGITDEQFF. The CDR3 region has the DNA TGTGCCAGCAGATTTGGACAGGGCATTACGGATGAGCAGTTCTTC.

The gene calls are TRBV2 and TRBJ1-1, with TRBD1 as a possible D gene (5 bases). Germline V gene lookup returns CDR1 SNHLY and CDR2 FYNNEI. Trimming shortened V by 6 bases and J by 6 bases, and 8 bases separated the two germline ends. The CDR3 is 11 amino acids. CDR3 sequence (DNA): TGTGCCAGCAGAGACAGAGCTGAAGCTTTCTTT. Its protein is CASRDRAEAFF.

The rearrangement joins TRBV6-4 to TRBJ2-1, with 10 bases fitting TRBD2. From germline, CDR1 is MRHNA and CDR2 SNTAGT. The ends lost 3 bases at V and 6 bases at J; junction bases unmatched: 2. The CDR3 has 14 residues. The CDR3 bases are TGTGCCAGCAGTGAACTAGCGGGGTCCAATGAGCAGTTCTTC. The encoded protein is CASSELAGSNEQFF.

V and J are TRBV5-8 and TRBJ2-3; 7 bases map to TRBD2. V shed 7 bases and J 14 bases; nucleotides not matched to a gene: 16. The CDR3 sequence is 13 residues long. Germline lookup yields CDR1 SGHTS and CDR2 YDEGEE. The chain's CDR3 is CASPGGGTPSRYF. The CDR3 nucleotides read TGTGCCAGCCCGGGCGGGGGTACCCCCAGCAGGTATTTT.

The rearrangement links TRBV4-3 to TRBJ2-5; tentative D call: TRBD2 (6 bases). This CDR3 has 18 residues. CDR1 is LGHNA and CDR2 is YSLEER in the germline V gene. Between the trimmed V and J ends, which lost 4 bases and 1 base, there was a span of 22 bases. The CDR3 sequence is CASSPRVVDVGGQETQYF. The CDR3 coding sequence is TGCGCCAGCAGCCCTCGTGTAGTGGACGTCGGGGGCCAAGAGACCCAGTACTTC.